Listed below are T cell receptor beta chains from one sample, sequenced in a study of cytomegalovirus exposure and HLA in healthy donors. Sequencing used immunoSEQ multiplex PCR; TCRdb keeps in-frame clones, though not all of them. The table lists 65,000 to 80,000 clones, 90% to 95% of them singletons, with approximately 2% in the top ten. Sequenced input: PBMCs. All receptors come from a woman in her late teens or twenties in good health and CMV-seropositive. CDR3s include the opening cysteine and the closing phenylalanine or tryptophan. Fields, in order: J gene, V gene, D gene, clone size, CDR3 DNA, CDR3 protein. D genes are given only for firm matches. Clone size is shown for a subset of rows, as once, few, many or a class of expanded clone.

j_gene: TRBJ2-7
v_gene: TRBV5-6
d_gene: TRBD1
abundance: NA
CDR3nt: TGTGCCAGCAGCCTGTGGACAGGGCCCTCCTACGAGCAGTACTTC
CDR3aa: CASSLWTGPSYEQYF

j_gene: TRBJ1-2
v_gene: TRBV4-2
d_gene: TRBD1
abundance: once
CDR3nt: TGTGCCAGCAGCCAAGCGATGGGACAGGTTCAAGGGGGCTACACCTTC
CDR3aa: CASSQAMGQVQGGYTF

j_gene: TRBJ2-5
v_gene: TRBV13
d_gene: NA
abundance: NA
CDR3nt: TGTGCCAGCAGCTTCCCCCAACAGGGCCTGGAGACCCAGTACTTC
CDR3aa: CASSFPQQGLETQYF

j_gene: TRBJ2-4
v_gene: TRBV4-1
d_gene: NA
abundance: NA
CDR3nt: TGCGCCAGCAGGCCGAGCCTGAACGGGTTAGCCAAAAACATTCAGTACTTC
CDR3aa: CASRPSLNGLAKNIQYF

j_gene: TRBJ2-1
v_gene: TRBV29-1
d_gene: TRBD2
abundance: NA
CDR3nt: TGCAGCGTGATACTAGCGGGGTATTTAAGCTCCTACAATGAGCAGTTCTTC
CDR3aa: CSVILAGYLSSYNEQFF

j_gene: TRBJ2-7
v_gene: TRBV5-1
d_gene: TRBD2
abundance: once
CDR3nt: TGCGCCAGCAGCCTGACTAGCGGGAGTGTATACGAGCAGTACTTC
CDR3aa: CASSLTSGSVYEQYF

j_gene: TRBJ1-2
v_gene: TRBV15
d_gene: NA
abundance: NA
CDR3nt: TGTGCCACCAGCAGAGATACAGCCAACTATGGCTACACCTTC
CDR3aa: CATSRDTANYGYTF

j_gene: TRBJ1-4
v_gene: TRBV2
d_gene: NA
abundance: NA
CDR3nt: TGTGCCAGCAGTCAGGACAGTACCTACACTAATGAAAAACTGTTTTTT
CDR3aa: CASSQDSTYTNEKLFF

j_gene: TRBJ2-5
v_gene: TRBV6-5
d_gene: NA
abundance: few
CDR3nt: TGTGCCAGCAGTTACTGGGTTGGGGGCCCGGAGACCCAGTACTTC
CDR3aa: CASSYWVGGPETQYF

j_gene: TRBJ1-2
v_gene: TRBV29-1
d_gene: NA
abundance: NA
CDR3nt: TGCAGCGTTGAGACGGAGAAGGTTCACTATGGCTACACCTTC
CDR3aa: CSVETEKVHYGYTF

j_gene: TRBJ2-2
v_gene: TRBV4-1
d_gene: NA
abundance: NA
CDR3nt: TGCGCCAGCAGCCAAGAAACAATGACCGGGGAGCTGTTTTTT
CDR3aa: CASSQETMTGELFF

j_gene: TRBJ2-3
v_gene: TRBV4-1
d_gene: NA
abundance: NA
CDR3nt: TGCGCCAGCAGCCTTAATCTGGAGGACGACGCCACAGATACGCAGTATTTT
CDR3aa: CASSLNLEDDATDTQYF

j_gene: TRBJ2-7
v_gene: TRBV7-2
d_gene: NA
abundance: NA
CDR3nt: TGTGCCAGCAGCTTGTACGACAGGCTTCGGGACGAGCAGTACTTC
CDR3aa: CASSLYDRLRDEQYF

j_gene: TRBJ2-3
v_gene: TRBV6-6
d_gene: TRBD2
abundance: NA
CDR3nt: TGTGCCAGCAGTAACAGCGGGGGGGTCTCAGATACGCAGTATTTT
CDR3aa: CASSNSGGVSDTQYF

j_gene: TRBJ1-4
v_gene: TRBV2
d_gene: NA
abundance: NA
CDR3nt: TGTGCCAGCACCGAGGGAGGTGGTGTTGAAAAACTGTTTTTT
CDR3aa: CASTEGGGVEKLFF

j_gene: TRBJ2-7
v_gene: TRBV4-3
d_gene: NA
abundance: NA
CDR3nt: TGCGCCAGCAGCCAAGACTCGACAGGATCCTACGAGCAGTACTTC
CDR3aa: CASSQDSTGSYEQYF

j_gene: TRBJ2-7
v_gene: TRBV4-3
d_gene: TRBD1
abundance: NA
CDR3nt: TGCGCCAGCAGCCAGGTTACAGGGGCAAGCTACGAGCAGTACTTC
CDR3aa: CASSQVTGASYEQYF

j_gene: TRBJ2-1
v_gene: TRBV7-2
d_gene: TRBD2
abundance: NA
CDR3nt: TGTGCCAGCAGGAATCTAGCGGGGTCACCCCGGATTAATTACAATGAGCAGTTCTTC
CDR3aa: CASRNLAGSPRINYNEQFF

j_gene: TRBJ2-7
v_gene: TRBV9
d_gene: NA
abundance: NA
CDR3nt: TGTGCCAGCAGCGTAGGGCCAGCGGGTTACTACGAGCAGTACTTC
CDR3aa: CASSVGPAGYYEQYF

j_gene: TRBJ2-7
v_gene: TRBV11-3
d_gene: NA
abundance: once
CDR3nt: TGTGCCAGCAGCCCATACTCCTCCTACGAGCAGTACTTC
CDR3aa: CASSPYSSYEQYF

j_gene: TRBJ2-3
v_gene: TRBV29-1
d_gene: TRBD2
abundance: NA
CDR3nt: TGCAGCGTAATAGCGGGGTTAATGGATACGCAGTATTTT
CDR3aa: CSVIAGLMDTQYF

j_gene: TRBJ1-5
v_gene: TRBV6-1
d_gene: NA
abundance: NA
CDR3nt: TGTGCCAGCAGTGGAGACAGGCTTAATCAGCCCCAGCATTTT
CDR3aa: CASSGDRLNQPQHF

j_gene: TRBJ1-1
v_gene: TRBV11-3
d_gene: NA
abundance: NA
CDR3nt: TGTGCCAGCAGCTCCTCCAGGGTGACAGCTTTCTTT
CDR3aa: CASSSSRVTAFF

j_gene: TRBJ2-7
v_gene: TRBV11-2
d_gene: TRBD1
abundance: NA
CDR3nt: TGTGCCAGTACCGGGACAGGGACCTACGAGCAGTACTTC
CDR3aa: CASTGTGTYEQYF

j_gene: TRBJ1-2
v_gene: TRBV7-8
d_gene: NA
abundance: NA
CDR3nt: TGTGCCAGCACCCCAAGGAGGGGAGGAGACTATGGCTACACCTTC
CDR3aa: CASTPRRGGDYGYTF

j_gene: TRBJ1-3
v_gene: TRBV9
d_gene: TRBD1
abundance: NA
CDR3nt: TGTGCCAGCAGCGTGGCACAGGGGATCACTGGAAACACCATATATTTT
CDR3aa: CASSVAQGITGNTIYF

j_gene: TRBJ1-2
v_gene: TRBV5-8
d_gene: TRBD1
abundance: NA
CDR3nt: TGTGCCAGCAGTTTGGACAGGGGCTATGGCTACACCTTC
CDR3aa: CASSLDRGYGYTF

j_gene: TRBJ2-7
v_gene: TRBV7-9
d_gene: NA
abundance: NA
CDR3nt: TGTGCCAGCAGCTTGAGGGGGTCCTACGAGCAGTACTTC
CDR3aa: CASSLRGSYEQYF

j_gene: TRBJ2-5
v_gene: TRBV6-4
d_gene: NA
abundance: NA
CDR3nt: TGTGTCCAGCAGACGGGGTTGGAACAAGAGACCCAGTACTTC
CDR3aa: CVQQTGLEQETQYF

j_gene: TRBJ1-1
v_gene: TRBV29-1
d_gene: TRBD1
abundance: once
CDR3nt: TGCAGCCTGAAGTGGGACAGGGAGCCGATGAACACTGAAGCTTTCTTT
CDR3aa: CSLKWDREPMNTEAFF

j_gene: TRBJ1-1
v_gene: TRBV18
d_gene: TRBD1
abundance: once
CDR3nt: TGTGCCAGCTCACCACTTGGGACAGGCATGAACACTGAAGCTTTCTTT
CDR3aa: CASSPLGTGMNTEAFF

j_gene: TRBJ2-5
v_gene: TRBV19
d_gene: NA
abundance: NA
CDR3nt: TGTGCCAGTAGTATAGTAGCAAGGTCGGAGACCCAGTACTTC
CDR3aa: CASSIVARSETQYF

j_gene: TRBJ2-1
v_gene: TRBV2
d_gene: NA
abundance: few
CDR3nt: TGTGCCAGCAGTGCCCCCCCAGAAGAGCAGTTCTTC
CDR3aa: CASSAPPEEQFF

j_gene: TRBJ2-7
v_gene: TRBV9
d_gene: TRBD1
abundance: NA
CDR3nt: TGTGCCAGCAGCACCTCGGGACAGCCCTACGAGCAGTACTTC
CDR3aa: CASSTSGQPYEQYF

j_gene: TRBJ1-5
v_gene: TRBV30
d_gene: TRBD1
abundance: NA
CDR3nt: TGTGCCTGGAGTGACGGGGACAGGGGGAATCAGCCCCAGCATTTT
CDR3aa: CAWSDGDRGNQPQHF

j_gene: TRBJ2-7
v_gene: TRBV9
d_gene: TRBD1
abundance: NA
CDR3nt: TGTGCCAGCAGCCCCTACCGGGACAGGGGCTACGAGCAGTACTTC
CDR3aa: CASSPYRDRGYEQYF

j_gene: TRBJ2-2
v_gene: TRBV30
d_gene: NA
abundance: NA
CDR3nt: TGTGCCTCGGCCGAGGCGAACACCGGGGAGCTGTTTTTT
CDR3aa: CASAEANTGELFF

j_gene: TRBJ1-2
v_gene: TRBV2
d_gene: NA
abundance: NA
CDR3nt: TGTGCCAGCAGTGTATTCAGTGGCTACACCTTC
CDR3aa: CASSVFSGYTF

j_gene: TRBJ1-5
v_gene: TRBV18
d_gene: TRBD1
abundance: NA
CDR3nt: TGTGCCAGCTCACCAGGGGACAGACAAAATCAGCCCCAGCATTTT
CDR3aa: CASSPGDRQNQPQHF

j_gene: TRBJ1-4
v_gene: TRBV27
d_gene: NA
abundance: NA
CDR3nt: TGTGCCAGCAGTCCCCTCCAGGGGAAGAATGAAAAACTGTTTTTT
CDR3aa: CASSPLQGKNEKLFF

j_gene: TRBJ1-2
v_gene: TRBV18
d_gene: NA
abundance: NA
CDR3nt: TGTGCCAGCTCACCACCGAACAGTCTTGATGGCTACACCTTC
CDR3aa: CASSPPNSLDGYTF

j_gene: TRBJ1-1
v_gene: TRBV4-1
d_gene: TRBD1
abundance: once
CDR3nt: TGCGCCAGCAGCCAAAACAGGGGTAACACTGAAGCTTTCTTT
CDR3aa: CASSQNRGNTEAFF

j_gene: TRBJ1-1
v_gene: TRBV7-2
d_gene: NA
abundance: NA
CDR3nt: TGTGCCAGCAGCTTAGCGGCAGGGATCCGGAACACTGAAGCTTTCTTT
CDR3aa: CASSLAAGIRNTEAFF